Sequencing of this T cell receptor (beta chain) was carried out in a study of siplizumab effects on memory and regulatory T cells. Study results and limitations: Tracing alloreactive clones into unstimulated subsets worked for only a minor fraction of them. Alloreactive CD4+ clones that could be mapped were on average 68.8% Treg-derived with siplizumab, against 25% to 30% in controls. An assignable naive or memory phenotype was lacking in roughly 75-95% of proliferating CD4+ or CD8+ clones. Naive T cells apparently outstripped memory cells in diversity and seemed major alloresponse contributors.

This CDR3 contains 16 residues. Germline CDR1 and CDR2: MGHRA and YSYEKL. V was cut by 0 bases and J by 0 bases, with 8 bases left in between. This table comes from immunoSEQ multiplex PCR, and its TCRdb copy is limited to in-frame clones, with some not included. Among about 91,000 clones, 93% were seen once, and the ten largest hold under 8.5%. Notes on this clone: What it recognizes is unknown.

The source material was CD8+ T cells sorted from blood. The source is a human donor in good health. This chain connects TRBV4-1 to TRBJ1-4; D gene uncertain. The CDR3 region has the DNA TGCGCCAGCAGCCAAGACCACCCGGCAACTAATGAAAAACTGTTTTTT. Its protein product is CASSQDHPATNEKLFF.